The 17 T cell receptor beta chains presented below share a single source sample, sequenced in a study of blood T cell repertoires in COVID-19. The data were produced by immunoSEQ multiplex PCR, yet TCRdb's version contains in-frame clones alone and is incomplete. The sample lists some 270,000 clones, approximately 88% occurring once. Sequenced sample: PBMCs or T cells enriched from blood (not recorded which). These receptors originate from a woman between 40 and 50 years old who had been exposed to COVID-19.

V gene TRBV7-9 combines with J gene TRBJ1-2; TRBD1 might be the D (6 bases). The CDR3 has 12 amino acids. The ends were cut back, 5 bases at V and 7 bases at J, with 11 bases in the middle. Germline V gives CDR1 SEHNR, CDR2 FQNEAQ (reference sequence). The CDR3 region has the DNA TGTGCCAGCAGCCGACAGGACTCTGGCTACACCTTC. Translated: CASSRQDSGYTF.

The chain joins TRBV25-1 to TRBJ2-3; maybe TRBD1 (5 bases). The V and J ends lost 4 bases and 2 bases respectively, with 13 bases between them. CDR1 MGHDK and CDR2 SYGVNS come from the germline V gene. The CDR3 consists of 15 residues. The CDR3 nucleotides read TGTGCCAGCAGTGGCCTTGACAGATTCACAGATACGCAGTATTTT. The encoded protein is CASSGLDRFTDTQYF.

The chain uses TRBV28 and TRBJ1-6, with 8 positions matching TRBD1. The trim removed 7 bases at V and 6 bases at J, leaving 8 bases unmatched. Germline assignment: CDR1 MDHEN and CDR2 SYDVKM. The CDR3 is 15 amino acids. DNA of the CDR3: TGTGCCAGCAACCCCTCAGGGGGCACTAATTCACCCCTCCACTTT. Translation: CASNPSGGTNSPLHF.

The CDR3 is CASSEVLVKGTDGANEKLFF. CDR3 nucleotide sequence: TGTGCCAGCAGTGAAGTTTTGGTTAAGGGGACAGATGGGGCTAATGAAAAACTGTTTTTT. This chain uses TRBV2 with TRBJ1-4, with TRBD1 identical over 7 bases. The CDR3 contains 20 residues. Trimming took 1 base from V and 3 from J; bases not matched to a gene: 17. Germline V gene lookup returns CDR1 SNHLY and CDR2 FYNNEI. Variable domain in full (rest from reference TRBV2 and TRBJ1-4): EPEVTQTPSHQVTQMGQEVILRCVPISNHLYFYWYRQILGQKVEFLVSFYNNEISEKSEIFDDQFSVERPDGSNFTLKIRSTKLEDSAMYFCASSEVLVKGTDGANEKLFFGSGTQLSVL.

This chain uses TRBV28 with TRBJ2-7, with a possible D match to TRBD2 (6 bases). Germline V CDR1 and CDR2: MDHEN, SYDVKM. The CDR3 consists of 13 residues. The ends were cut back, 8 bases at V and 2 bases at J, with 13 bases in the middle. In DNA form, the CDR3 reads TGTGCCAGCCGACTGCGGGGTACCTACGAGCAGTACTTC. It translates to CASRLRGTYEQYF.

This rearrangement joins TRBV11-3 to TRBJ2-1; TRBD2 matches 11 bases. This CDR3 contains 13 residues. After removal of 9 bases from V and 2 bases from J, the junction contained 0 bases not matched to a gene. The germline gives CDR1 SGHNT, CDR2 YENEEA. The CDR3 loop is CASSGRAYNEQFF. In DNA form, the CDR3 reads TGTGCCAGTAGCGGGAGGGCCTACAATGAGCAGTTCTTC. The whole variable domain, filled in from reference TRBV11-3 and TRBJ2-1, reads EAGVVQSPRYKIIEKKQPVAFWCNPISGHNTLYWYLQNLGQGPELLIRYENEEAVDDSQLPKDRFSAERLKGVDSTLKIQPAELGDSAVYLCASSGRAYNEQFFGPGTRLTVL.

The rearrangement uses TRBV5-5 and TRBJ1-1; no definite D call. Germline-derived CDR1 and CDR2 are SGHKS and YYEKEE (reference sequence). Trimming cost V 2 bases and J 4 bases, with 9 bases left between them. The length of the CDR3 is 13 residues. CDR3 amino acids: CASSFAGGTEAFF. The CDR3 DNA is TGTGCCAGCAGCTTTGCAGGTGGCACTGAAGCTTTCTTT.

The rearrangement links TRBV5-6 to TRBJ2-7; 7 positions match TRBD1. CDR3 size: 16 residues. The junction had 12 bases not matched to a gene; V was cut back by 2 bases and J by 4 bases. Germline V gives CDR1 SGHDT, CDR2 YYEEEE. DNA for the CDR3: TGTGCCAGCAGCTTAGCTACAGGGGCCGGTTCGTACGAGCAGTACGTC. It specifies CASSLATGAGSYEQYV.

This clone has more than one count but fewer than ten. The chain combines TRBV12-2 with TRBJ2-7; TRBD2 reflects the table's D call only, with no check against the DNA. TRBV12-2 is an annotated pseudogene. There are 13 residues in the CDR3. For the CDR3, the DNA is TGTGCACCTCGGGACTATCAAACCTACGAGCAGTACTTC. Its translation: CAPRDYQTYEQYF.

The V and J genes are TRBV6-5 and TRBJ1-6; no firm D call. The CDR3 totals 14 residues. The germline gives CDR1 MNHEY, CDR2 SVGAGI. V was trimmed by 6 bases and J by 0 bases, leaving 6 bases between them. The CDR3 coding sequence is TGTGCCAGCAGCCGTAGCTCCTATAATTCACCCCTCCACTTT. This sequence encodes CASSRSSYNSPLHF.

The chain recombines TRBV11-3 with TRBJ1-1, with a weak D call TRBD1 (5 bases). CDR1 SGHNT and CDR2 YENEEA come from the germline V gene. Trimming cost V 5 bases and J 3 bases, with 13 bases left between them. The CDR3 is made up of 14 amino acids. The DNA for the CDR3 is TGTGCCAGCAGCCCAGGGTTCTCGCACACTGAAGCTTTCTTT. It encodes CASSPGFSHTEAFF.

V usage is TRBV12-2 and J usage is TRBJ2-7; TRBD1, the table's D call, lacks a check against the DNA. TRBV12-2 constitutes a pseudogene. The CDR3 spans 15 residues. In nucleotides, the CDR3 is TGTGCAAGTCGCTTAAGGACAGGATCCTTTTACGAGCAGTACGTC. Translated: CASRLRTGSFYEQYV.

The chain is built from TRBV4-2 and TRBJ2-5; 15 nucleotides align to TRBD2. Germline V gene data show CDR1 as LGHNA and CDR2 as YNFKEQ. J gave up 2 bases and V 0 bases, and 1 base lay outside the gene matches. This CDR3 spans 17 amino acids. The CDR3 DNA reads as TGTGCCAGCAGCCAAGACGGACTAGCGGGAGGGCAAGAGACCCAGTACTTC. Encoded protein: CASSQDGLAGGQETQYF.

This chain joins TRBV10-2 and TRBJ2-7; D perhaps matches TRBD2 (5 bases). The CDR3 is 14 amino acids. With 7 bases removed from V and 1 base from J, the gap between germline ends came to 14 bases. Looked up from germline, CDR1 is WSHSY and CDR2 is SAAADI. CDR3: CASTGEPISYEQYF. The CDR3 bases are TGCGCCAGCACCGGGGAGCCCATTTCCTACGAGCAGTACTTC.

This clone was found once. The chain links TRBV6-2 or TRBV6-3 to TRBJ1-2; D not resolved. The ends were cut back, 1 base at V and 2 bases at J, with 8 bases in the middle. The CDR3 spans 14 residues. The germline V gene encodes CDR1 MNHEY and CDR2 SVGEGT. The CDR3 here is CASSYLGQNYGYTF. DNA for the CDR3: TGTGCCAGCAGTTACTTGGGCCAGAACTATGGCTACACCTTC.

J is TRBJ2-2 and V is TRBV5-8, with 8 bases matching TRBD1. This CDR3 is 14 amino acids long. With 7 bases clipped from V and 6 bases from J, the junction kept 8 bases outside the gene matches. Germline V CDR1 and CDR2: SGHTS, YDEGEE. Here the CDR3 DNA reads TGTGCCAGCCCAGGACAGGGTGTAGCCGGGGAGCTGTTTTTT. Its protein is CASPGQGVAGELFF. The variable domain in full, completed from reference TRBV5-8 and TRBJ2-2, reads EAGVTQSPTHLIKTRGQQATLRCSPISGHTSVYWYQQALGLGLQFLLWYDEGEERNRGNFPPRFSGRQFPNYSSELNVNALELEDSALYLCASPGQGVAGELFFGEGSRLTVL.

This clone was observed a few times. The chain joins TRBV27 to TRBJ2-7; TRBD1 might be the D (6 bases). Germline V lookup: CDR1 MNHEY, CDR2 SMNVEV (reference sequence). V was shortened by 6 bases and J by 0 bases, with 12 bases between the two germline ends. This CDR3 region has 14 residues. CDR3 region: CASRLQGYSYEQYF. The CDR3 DNA sequence: TGTGCCAGCAGACTACAGGGCTACTCCTACGAGCAGTACTTC.